The 28 T cell receptor beta chains in this list originate from one sample, sequenced in a study of T cell changes during pregnancy in multiple sclerosis (dated by TCRdb to about 2019). Libraries came from the immunoSEQ multiplex PCR assay. What TCRdb holds here is the immuneACCESS table cut down to in-frame rearrangements. Part of the clones is not present; checked against another copy, under half of the missing clones reflect an unresolved V gene, and the others are unexplained. The sample table lists around 92,000 clones, around 93% of them with a count of one. 2% to 2.5% of the sample goes to the ten largest clones. The starting material was peripheral blood, obtained in the third trimester of pregnancy. The receptors originated from a female donor with multiple sclerosis, enrolled in a pregnancy study.

This rearrangement joins TRBV5-5 to TRBJ1-5; 7 bases match TRBD1. Germline CDR1 SGHKS, CDR2 YYEKEE (reference sequence). This CDR3 has 19 residues. Trimming removed 4 bases from V and 0 bases from J; junction bases left unmatched: 16. The CDR3 sequence is CASSLGLPGQTYSNQPQHF. CDR3 nucleotides: TGTGCCAGCAGCCTGGGGCTACCGGGACAGACATATAGCAATCAGCCCCAGCATTTT.

The V call is TRBV6-1, the J call TRBJ2-5; 12 bases are a match to TRBD2. Trimming took 2 bases from V and 5 from J; bases not matched to a gene: 6. The CDR3 has 16 amino acids. The germline gives CDR1 MNHNS, CDR2 SASEGT. DNA for the CDR3: TGTGCCAGCAGTGAACTAGCGGGAGGGCCACGGGAGACCCAGTACTTC. It translates to CASSELAGGPRETQYF.

The V and J genes are TRBV7-9 and TRBJ1-3; D remains ambiguous. Germline V gene sequence: CDR1 SEHNR, CDR2 FQNEAQ (reference sequence). The CDR3 runs 15 residues. The V and J ends lost 0 bases and 6 bases respectively, with 12 bases between them. CDR3 sequence (DNA): TGTGCCAGCAGCTTAGCTGTGGGCCTTCTAAACACCATATATTTT. Translated, it gives CASSLAVGLLNTIYF.

The chain is built from TRBV7-8 and TRBJ2-7, with 12 bases fitting TRBD1. J lost 7 bases, V lost 4 bases, and 11 bases had no gene match. CDR1 is SGHVS, CDR2 FQNEAQ, per germline. This CDR3 contains 16 residues. The CDR3 coding sequence is TGTGCCAGCAGCTCATTCCCCGGGACAGGGGGCGATGAGCAGTACTTC. It is translated as CASSSFPGTGGDEQYF. Drawing the rest from reference TRBV7-8 and TRBJ2-7, the complete variable domain is GAGVSQSPRYKVAKRGQDVALRCDPISGHVSLFWYQQALGQGPEFLTYFQNEAQLDKSGLPSDRFFAERPEGSVSTLKIQRTQQEDSAVYLCASSSFPGTGGDEQYFGPGTRLTVT.

The CDR3 sequence is CASSLNRINTEAFF. CDR3 coding DNA: TGCGCCAGCAGCTTGAACAGGATCAACACTGAAGCTTTCTTT. V and J are TRBV5-1 and TRBJ1-1; a weak D match, TRBD1 (5 bases). The V gene lost 1 base and the J gene lost 2 bases, with 9 bases spanning the gap. The CDR3 has 14 amino acids. Germline assignment: CDR1 SGHRS and CDR2 YFSETQ.

V gene TRBV2 combines with J gene TRBJ1-5; tentatively, D is TRBD1 (6 bases). Germline CDR1 is SNHLY and CDR2 is FYNNEI. This CDR3 has 14 residues. The ends were cut back, 5 bases at V and 12 bases at J, with 20 bases in the middle. This chain's CDR3 is CASSKSTGGRLQHF. The CDR3 DNA sequence: TGTGCCAGCAGTAAATCGACAGGTGGACGACTCCAGCATTTT.

This rearrangement joins TRBV4-2 to TRBJ2-2; 8 bases are shared with TRBD2. V shed 0 bases, J shed 3 bases, and the junction held 6 bases outside the gene matches. Germline V gene data show CDR1 as LGHNA and CDR2 as YNFKEQ. The length of the CDR3 is 17 residues. This CDR3 reads CASSQEGTGGYTGELFF. In nucleotides, the CDR3 is TGTGCCAGCAGCCAAGAGGGTACGGGAGGGTACACCGGGGAGCTGTTTTTT.

J is TRBJ2-1 and V is TRBV7-9; weak D call: TRBD2 (7 bases). The CDR3 has 15 residues. The germline gives CDR1 SEHNR, CDR2 FQNEAQ (reference sequence). V dropped 1 base and J dropped 7 bases, with 14 bases sitting between them. The CDR3 loop reads CASSLEGGRGNEQFF. The CDR3, as DNA: TGTGCCAGCAGCTTAGAGGGTGGGAGGGGGAATGAGCAGTTCTTC.

This chain joins TRBV19 and TRBJ2-7; D is uncertain. The CDR3 length is 13 residues. V was trimmed by 1 base and J by 4 bases, leaving 8 bases between them. Looked up from germline, CDR1 is LNHDA and CDR2 is SQIVND (reference sequence). DNA of the CDR3: TGTGCCAGTAGTATAGCGTCACAGTACGAGCAGTACTTC. It encodes CASSIASQYEQYF.

This clone is a singleton in its sample. The rearrangement uses TRBV5-4 and TRBJ1-3; D gene uncertain. V gave up 1 base and J gave up 3 bases, with 8 bases separating them. Germline assignment: CDR1 SGHNT and CDR2 YYREEE (reference sequence). This CDR3 contains 14 residues. The CDR3, as DNA: TGTGCCAGCAGCTTGAAAGCGAGTGGAAACACCATATATTTT. This translates into CASSLKASGNTIYF.

This clone appeared once. The V gene is TRBV13, the J gene TRBJ2-1; 10 nucleotides agree with TRBD2. Germline CDR1 and CDR2: PRHDT and FYEKMQ (reference sequence). The CDR3 length is 15 residues. Germline trimming cut 0 bases from V and 16 bases from J; bases unmatched to any gene: 12. CDR3 nucleotide sequence: TGTGCCAGCAGCTTAGGGACTAGCGGGCCACTAAGTACATTCTTC. Translation gives CASSLGTSGPLSTFF.

The chain has TRBV7-8 and TRBJ2-7, with a weak D call TRBD2 (6 bases). Trimming removed 1 base at V and 3 bases at J, with 16 bases between. Germline CDR1 reads SGHVS; CDR2 reads FQNEAQ. The CDR3 totals 16 residues. The CDR3 is CASSLGVVGSIYEQYF. Written as DNA, the CDR3 is TGTGCCAGCAGCTTAGGGGTAGTCGGGAGTATCTACGAGCAGTACTTC.

V and J are TRBV2 and TRBJ2-1; TRBD2 aligns across 14 bases. From germline, CDR1 is SNHLY and CDR2 FYNNEI. J was trimmed by 12 bases and V by 6 bases; bases with no gene match: 10. The CDR3 runs to 15 residues. CDR3 sequence (DNA): TGTGCCAGCAGCCTGGGACTAGCGGGAGTGGTACGGCAGTTCTTC. Its protein is CASSLGLAGVVRQFF. Looking up the rest from reference TRBV2 and TRBJ2-1 gives the full variable domain: EPEVTQTPSHQVTQMGQEVILRCVPISNHLYFYWYRQILGQKVEFLVSFYNNEISEKSEIFDDQFSVERPDGSNFTLKIRSTKLEDSAMYFCASSLGLAGVVRQFFGPGTRLTVL.

The V call is TRBV11-3, the J call TRBJ2-7; no firm D call. The germline CDR1 and CDR2 sequences are SGHNT and YENEEA. V was shortened by 3 bases and J by 4 bases, with 13 bases between the two germline ends. This CDR3 has 14 amino acids. CDR3 loop: CASSLRTVPYEQYF. The CDR3 DNA is TGTGCCAGCAGCTTGCGAACTGTACCATACGAGCAGTACTTC.

This clone appeared once. This chain joins TRBV7-3 and TRBJ1-1; TRBD1 is a possible D gene (5 bases). The CDR3 consists of 16 residues. Germline CDR1 reads SGHTA; CDR2 reads FQGTGA. Trimming stripped 2 bases from V and 0 bases from J, with 13 bases between. Here the CDR3 reads CASSLFPRAMNTEAFF. The CDR3 DNA follows: TGTGCCAGCAGCTTATTTCCCAGGGCCATGAACACTGAAGCTTTCTTT.

The V gene is TRBV7-8, the J gene TRBJ2-5, with 8 bases that match TRBD2. V was pared by 3 bases and J by 5 bases, with 8 bases of the junction left unmatched. Germline assignment: CDR1 SGHVS and CDR2 FQNEAQ. The CDR3 sequence is 15 residues long. Written as DNA, the CDR3 is TGTGCCAGCAGCTTTAATGCGGGAGGTACGGAGACCCAGTACTTC. It encodes CASSFNAGGTETQYF. Full variable domain (outside the CDR3, taken from reference TRBV7-8 and TRBJ2-5): GAGVSQSPRYKVAKRGQDVALRCDPISGHVSLFWYQQALGQGPEFLTYFQNEAQLDKSGLPSDRFFAERPEGSVSTLKIQRTQQEDSAVYLCASSFNAGGTETQYFGPGTRLLVL.

The chain joins TRBV5-1 to TRBJ2-1; D might be TRBD2 (6 bases). The CDR3 consists of 16 residues. Germline loops: CDR1 SGHRS, CDR2 YFSETQ. V was clipped by 4 bases and J by 0 bases, with 14 bases between them. CDR3 sequence reads: CASSPAGGSSYNEQFF. The DNA for the CDR3 is TGCGCCAGCAGCCCGGCTGGGGGGAGCTCCTACAATGAGCAGTTCTTC.

This rearrangement joins TRBV4-2 to TRBJ2-1, with D perhaps TRBD1 (5 bases). Trimming pared 0 bases from V and 5 bases from J, leaving 8 bases between. CDR3 length: 14 residues. Germline loops: CDR1 LGHNA, CDR2 YNFKEQ. The CDR3 region is CASSQEDNNNEQFF. The DNA of the CDR3 is TGTGCCAGCAGCCAAGAGGACAACAACAATGAGCAGTTCTTC.

This clone has a handful of counts. The chain carries TRBV2 and TRBJ1-1; possible D gene TRBD1, 5 bases. V was shortened by 4 bases and J by 6 bases, with 18 bases between the two germline ends. Per the germline V gene, CDR1 is SNHLY and CDR2 is FYNNEI. The CDR3 runs to 15 residues. The CDR3 coding sequence is TGTGCCAGCAGTGCTGCCTCCCCGGGGGTATCTGAAGCTTTCTTT. Its translation is CASSAASPGVSEAFF. Based on the CDR3 plus reference TRBV2 and TRBJ1-1, the full variable domain is EPEVTQTPSHQVTQMGQEVILRCVPISNHLYFYWYRQILGQKVEFLVSFYNNEISEKSEIFDDQFSVERPDGSNFTLKIRSTKLEDSAMYFCASSAASPGVSEAFFGQGTRLTVV.

This chain connects TRBV4-1 to TRBJ1-4, with a tentative D call TRBD1 (6 bases). Germline values: CDR1 MGHRA, CDR2 YSYEKL. The V end was cut by 6 bases, the J end by 0 bases, with 11 bases between. This CDR3 is 15 amino acids long. The CDR3 sequence is CASRKGVSTNEKLFF. The CDR3 nucleotides read TGCGCCAGCAGGAAGGGGGTCTCAACTAATGAAAAACTGTTTTTT.

V usage is TRBV2 and J usage is TRBJ2-7; 13 bases line up with TRBD2. V lost 4 bases to trimming and J lost 4 bases; unmatched junction nucleotides: 19. Germline V gene sequence: CDR1 SNHLY, CDR2 FYNNEI. The CDR3 has 20 residues. In DNA form, the CDR3 reads TGTGCCAGCAGTGGGGGGTGGGGACTAGCGGGACTTAGAAGAAGATACGAGCAGTACTTC. As protein: CASSGGWGLAGLRRRYEQYF.

The genes are TRBV5-1 and TRBJ1-4, with a tentative D call TRBD1 (6 bases). Germline lookup yields CDR1 SGHRS and CDR2 YFSETQ. The V end lost 4 bases, the J end lost 3 bases, and 13 bases lay between the germline ends. The CDR3 totals 15 residues. CDR3 in amino acids: CASSPQTGPNEKLFF. For the CDR3, the DNA is TGCGCCAGCAGCCCACAGACAGGACCTAATGAAAAACTGTTTTTT.

V and J are TRBV6-5 and TRBJ1-6; 7 bases line up with TRBD1. With 2 bases clipped from V and 11 bases from J, the junction kept 9 bases outside the gene matches. This CDR3 is built from 15 residues. CDR1 and CDR2 (germline): MNHEY, SVGAGI. CDR3 coding DNA: TGTGCCAGCAGTTACCAAACAGGGGTGGAAGCACCCCTCCACTTT. Its protein is CASSYQTGVEAPLHF.

The rearrangement links TRBV20-1 to TRBJ2-2; 8 bases fit TRBD1. The CDR3 runs 11 residues. From germline, CDR1 is DFQATT and CDR2 SNEGSKA (reference sequence). The CDR3 coding sequence is TGCTTGACAGGGGAGACCGGGGAGCTGTTTTTT. Translation gives CLTGETGELFF.

The count of this clone is one. The rearrangement links TRBV5-1 to TRBJ2-1; 8 nucleotides agree with TRBD2. This CDR3 comprises 12 residues. Per the germline V gene, CDR1 is SGHRS and CDR2 is YFSETQ. With V trimmed by 0 bases and J by 10 bases, 0 bases remained unmatched. CDR3 coding DNA: TGCGCCAGCAGCTTGGGCGGGAGGGAGCAGTTCTTC. As protein: CASSLGGREQFF.

CDR3 nucleotides: TGTGCCAGCAGTTTATCCGGGAGCCCGAGGCCAGATACGCAGTATTTT. Protein: CASSLSGSPRPDTQYF. The rearrangement joins TRBV27 to TRBJ2-3; D is possibly TRBD2 (6 bases). This CDR3 has 16 residues. The V and J ends lost 0 bases and 4 bases respectively, with 14 bases between them. Germline loops: CDR1 MNHEY, CDR2 SMNVEV (reference sequence).

V gene TRBV7-2 combines with J gene TRBJ1-1; D is perhaps TRBD1 (6 bases). The CDR3 consists of 14 residues. Trimming shortened V by 1 base and J by 3 bases, and 9 bases separated the two germline ends. Looked up from germline, CDR1 is SGHTA and CDR2 is FQGNSA. The CDR3 sequence: CASSLVGGHTEAFF. The CDR3 DNA reads TGTGCCAGCAGCTTAGTGGGGGGGCACACTGAAGCTTTCTTT.

This clone was seen a single time. CDR3 in amino acids: CASSKNSKETQYF. CDR3 coding DNA: TGTGCCAGCAGCAAGAACTCCAAAGAGACCCAGTACTTC. V and J are TRBV6-5 and TRBJ2-5; D is uncertain. Germline V gives CDR1 MNHEY, CDR2 SVGAGI. V was cut by 6 bases and J by 3 bases, with 11 bases left in between. CDR3 length: 13 amino acids.